This T cell receptor beta chain was sequenced for a study of shared clonotypes between healthy human individuals. Germline V gene data show CDR1 as SEHNR and CDR2 as FQNEAQ (reference sequence). V lost 3 bases to trimming and J lost 2 bases; unmatched junction nucleotides: 4. The CDR3 length is 15 residues. TCRdb keeps only in-frame clones here, not all; method: immunoSEQ multiplex PCR. The sample records around 2,000,000 clones, about 95% being singletons. Terminally differentiated effector memory CD45RA+ cells were excluded from the naive CD8 cells, which were CD45RO-negative and positively selected for CCR7.

Sample: naive CD8+ T cells sorted from blood. The receptor's source is a man younger than 30 in good health. This chain joins TRBV7-9 and TRBJ2-7, with 10 bases that match TRBD1. CDR3 nucleotide sequence: TGTGCCAGCAGCTTCCGGACAGGGGGTGCCTACGAGCAGTACTTC. It encodes CASSFRTGGAYEQYF.